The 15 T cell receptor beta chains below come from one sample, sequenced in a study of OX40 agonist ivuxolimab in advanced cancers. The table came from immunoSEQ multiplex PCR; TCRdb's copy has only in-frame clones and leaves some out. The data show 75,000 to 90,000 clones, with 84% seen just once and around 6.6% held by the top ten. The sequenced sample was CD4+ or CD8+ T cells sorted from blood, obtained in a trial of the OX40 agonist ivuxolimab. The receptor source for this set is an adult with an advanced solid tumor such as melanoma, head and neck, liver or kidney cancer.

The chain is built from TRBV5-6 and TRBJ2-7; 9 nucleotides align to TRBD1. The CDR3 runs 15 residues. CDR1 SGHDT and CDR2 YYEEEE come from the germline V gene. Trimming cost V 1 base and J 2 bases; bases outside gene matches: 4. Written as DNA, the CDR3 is TGTGCCAGCAGCTTGTTTACAGGGGGCACCTACGAGCAGTACTTC. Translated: CASSLFTGGTYEQYF. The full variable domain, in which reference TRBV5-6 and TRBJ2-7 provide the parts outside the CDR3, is DAGVTQSPTHLIKTRGQQVTLRCSPKSGHDTVSWYQQALGQGPQFIFQYYEEEERQRGNFPDRFSGHQFPNYSSELNVNALLLGDSALYLCASSLFTGGTYEQYFGPGTRLTVT.

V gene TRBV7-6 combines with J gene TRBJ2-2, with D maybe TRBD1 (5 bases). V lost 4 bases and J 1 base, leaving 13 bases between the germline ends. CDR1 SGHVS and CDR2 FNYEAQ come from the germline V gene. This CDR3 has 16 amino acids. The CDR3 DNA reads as TGTGCCAGCAGCTCCGGCCCAGGACAGAACACCGGGGAGCTGTTTTTT. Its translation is CASSSGPGQNTGELFF.

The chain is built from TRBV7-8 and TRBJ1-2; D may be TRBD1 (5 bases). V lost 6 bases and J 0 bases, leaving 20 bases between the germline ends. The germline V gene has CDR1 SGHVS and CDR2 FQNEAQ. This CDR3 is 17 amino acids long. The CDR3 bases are TGTGCCAGCAGTCCCCTCCGGGCGGGGCAAACTAACTATGGCTACACCTTC. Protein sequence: CASSPLRAGQTNYGYTF.

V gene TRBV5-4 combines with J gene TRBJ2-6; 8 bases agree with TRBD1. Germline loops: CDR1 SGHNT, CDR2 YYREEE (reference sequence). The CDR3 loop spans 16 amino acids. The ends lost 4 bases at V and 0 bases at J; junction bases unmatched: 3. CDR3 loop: CASSLTGGSGANVLTF. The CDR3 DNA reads TGTGCCAGCAGCCTAACAGGGGGCTCTGGGGCCAACGTCCTGACTTTC.

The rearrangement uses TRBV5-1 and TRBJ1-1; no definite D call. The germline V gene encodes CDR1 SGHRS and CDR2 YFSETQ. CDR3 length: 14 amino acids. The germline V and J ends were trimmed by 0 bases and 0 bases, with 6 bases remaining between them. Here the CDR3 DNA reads TGCGCCAGCAGCTTGGGACCGGTGAACACTGAAGCTTTCTTT. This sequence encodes CASSLGPVNTEAFF.

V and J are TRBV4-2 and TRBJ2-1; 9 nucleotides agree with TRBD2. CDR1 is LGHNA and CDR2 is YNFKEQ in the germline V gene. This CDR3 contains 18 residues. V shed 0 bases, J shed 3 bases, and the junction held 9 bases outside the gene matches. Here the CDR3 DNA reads TGTGCCAGCAGCCAAGATCAGGTAGCGGGGGCCCTCTACAATGAGCAGTTCTTC. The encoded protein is CASSQDQVAGALYNEQFF.

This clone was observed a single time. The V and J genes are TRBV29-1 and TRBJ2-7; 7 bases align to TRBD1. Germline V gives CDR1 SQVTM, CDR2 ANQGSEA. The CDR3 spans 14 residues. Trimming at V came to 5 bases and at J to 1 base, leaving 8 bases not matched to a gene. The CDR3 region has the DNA TGCAGCGTTTCAAGGGACAGAAATTCCTACGAGCAGTACTTC. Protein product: CSVSRDRNSYEQYF.

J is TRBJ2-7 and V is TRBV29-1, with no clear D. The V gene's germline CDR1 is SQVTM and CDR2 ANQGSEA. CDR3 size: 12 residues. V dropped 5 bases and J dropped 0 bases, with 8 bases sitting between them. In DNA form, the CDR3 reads TGCAGCGTTAAAATCAGCTCCTACGAGCAGTACTTC. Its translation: CSVKISSYEQYF.

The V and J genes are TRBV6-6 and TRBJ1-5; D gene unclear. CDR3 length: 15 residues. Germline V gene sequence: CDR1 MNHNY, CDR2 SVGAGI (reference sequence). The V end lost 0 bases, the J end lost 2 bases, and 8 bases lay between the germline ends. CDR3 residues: CASSYSGGRNQPQHF. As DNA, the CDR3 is TGTGCCAGCAGTTACTCCGGCGGGCGCAATCAGCCCCAGCATTTT.

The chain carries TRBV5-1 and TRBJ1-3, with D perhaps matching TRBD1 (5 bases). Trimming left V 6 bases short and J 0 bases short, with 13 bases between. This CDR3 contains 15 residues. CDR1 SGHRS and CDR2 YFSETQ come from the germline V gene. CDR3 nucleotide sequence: TGCGCCAGCAAGGACGGGGCTACCTCTGGAAACACCATATATTTT. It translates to CASKDGATSGNTIYF.

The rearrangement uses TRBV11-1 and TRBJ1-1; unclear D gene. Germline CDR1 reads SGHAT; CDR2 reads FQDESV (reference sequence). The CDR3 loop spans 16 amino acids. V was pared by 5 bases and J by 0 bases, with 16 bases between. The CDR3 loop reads CASSHRTGLLNTEAFF. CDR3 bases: TGTGCCAGCAGCCATCGAACGGGCCTTTTGAACACTGAAGCTTTCTTT.

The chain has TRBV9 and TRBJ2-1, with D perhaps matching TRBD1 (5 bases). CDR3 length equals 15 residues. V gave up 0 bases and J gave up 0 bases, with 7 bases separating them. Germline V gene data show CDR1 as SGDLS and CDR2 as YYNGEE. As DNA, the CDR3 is TGTGCCAGCAGCGTAGTAGGGGACTCCTACAATGAGCAGTTCTTC. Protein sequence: CASSVVGDSYNEQFF. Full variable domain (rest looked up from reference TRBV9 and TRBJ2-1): DSGVTQTPKHLITATGQRVTLRCSPRSGDLSVYWYQQSLDQGLQFLIQYYNGEERAKGNILERFSAQQFPDLHSELNLSSLELGDSALYFCASSVVGDSYNEQFFGPGTRLTVL.

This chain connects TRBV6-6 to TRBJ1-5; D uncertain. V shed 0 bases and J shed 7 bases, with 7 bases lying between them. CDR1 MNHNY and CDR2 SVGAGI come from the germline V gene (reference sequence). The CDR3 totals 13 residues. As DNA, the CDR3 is TGTGCCAGCAGTTACTCGAAGGAACAGCCCCAGCATTTT. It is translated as CASSYSKEQPQHF.

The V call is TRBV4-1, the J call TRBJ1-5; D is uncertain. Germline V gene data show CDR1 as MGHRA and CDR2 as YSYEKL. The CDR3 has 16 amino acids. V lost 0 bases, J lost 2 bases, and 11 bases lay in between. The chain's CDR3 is CASSQDMGLGNQPQHF. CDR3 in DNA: TGCGCCAGCAGCCAAGATATGGGGTTGGGCAATCAGCCCCAGCATTTT.

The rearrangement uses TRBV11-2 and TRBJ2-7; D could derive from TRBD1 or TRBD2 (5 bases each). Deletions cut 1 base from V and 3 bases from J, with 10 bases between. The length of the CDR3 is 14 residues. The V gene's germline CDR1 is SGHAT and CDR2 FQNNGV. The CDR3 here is CASSLGDLIYEQYF. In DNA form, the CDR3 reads TGTGCCAGCAGCTTAGGGGACCTAATCTACGAGCAGTACTTC.